What follows describes a single T cell receptor beta chain. The data were obtained in a study of T-cell reconstitution after alpha-beta-depleted transplantation in children. TCRbeta library construction was performed incorporating unique molecular identifiers. One entry per CDR3 protein results from TCRdb running MiXCR on the PCR reads. The data contain about 610,000 distinct CDR3 sequences, more than 9% of them seen just once; the ten biggest clones take up less than 5%. V shed 2 bases, J shed 1 base, and the junction held 1 base outside the gene matches. CDR1 SGHTA and CDR2 FQGTGA come from the germline V gene. The length of the CDR3 is 15 residues.

This chain uses TRBV7-3 with TRBJ2-2, with 7 bases aligning to TRBD1. This clonotype was obtained from a human donor who donated a stem cell graft to a child with acute myeloid leukemia. The specimen was PBMCs from the stem cell graft donor, collected from the stem cell graft. This CDR3 is CASSLWTGNTGELFF. The DNA of the CDR3 is TGTGCCAGCAGCTTATGGACAGGGAACACCGGGGAGCTGTTTTTT.